The next 4 T cell receptor beta chains were all read from a single sample in a study of cytomegalovirus exposure and HLA in healthy donors. Primers for the PCR totalled 60 Vbeta and 13 Jbeta. The data were produced by immunoSEQ multiplex PCR, yet TCRdb's version contains in-frame clones alone and is incomplete. The profile covers under 200,000 clones, with about 85% appearing a single time and less than 2% taken by the ten largest. Sequencing used PBMCs. These receptors were obtained from a man between 18 and 29 years old in good health and CMV-seronegative.

The V call is TRBV10-3, the J call TRBJ2-7; D gene ambiguous. V was shortened by 0 bases and J by 4 bases, with 7 bases between the two germline ends. This CDR3 contains 13 residues. In germline, CDR1 is ENHRY, CDR2 SYGVKD. The CDR3 region is CAISESLSYEQYF. CDR3 DNA: TGTGCCATCAGTGAGTCGCTGAGTTACGAGCAGTACTTC.

This chain links TRBV14 with TRBJ1-1, with TRBD1 matching 7 bases. This CDR3 has 14 residues. Looked up from germline, CDR1 is SGHDN and CDR2 is FVKESK. Trimming took 3 bases from V and 5 from J; bases not matched to a gene: 6. CDR3 sequence: CASSHHRGGTEAFF. The CDR3 DNA follows: TGTGCCAGCAGCCACCACAGGGGAGGAACTGAAGCTTTCTTT.

The rearrangement links TRBV12-5 to TRBJ2-7, with D possibly being TRBD2 (6 bases). The germline CDR1 and CDR2 sequences are LGHNT and FRNRAP. The V and J ends lost 5 bases and 6 bases respectively, with 11 bases between them. This CDR3 is 12 amino acids long. The CDR3 protein is CASGNRLGEQYF. The CDR3 bases are TGTGCTAGTGGTAACAGACTAGGCGAGCAGTACTTC.

This chain connects TRBV6-1 to TRBJ2-2, with a possible D match to TRBD1 (6 bases). The CDR3 is 14 residues long. Germline CDR1 MNHNS, CDR2 SASEGT. V shed 4 bases and J shed 5 bases, with 11 bases lying between them. The CDR3, as DNA: TGTGCCAGCAGTGTGGGCAGGGGTACCGGGGAGCTGTTTTTT. As protein: CASSVGRGTGELFF.